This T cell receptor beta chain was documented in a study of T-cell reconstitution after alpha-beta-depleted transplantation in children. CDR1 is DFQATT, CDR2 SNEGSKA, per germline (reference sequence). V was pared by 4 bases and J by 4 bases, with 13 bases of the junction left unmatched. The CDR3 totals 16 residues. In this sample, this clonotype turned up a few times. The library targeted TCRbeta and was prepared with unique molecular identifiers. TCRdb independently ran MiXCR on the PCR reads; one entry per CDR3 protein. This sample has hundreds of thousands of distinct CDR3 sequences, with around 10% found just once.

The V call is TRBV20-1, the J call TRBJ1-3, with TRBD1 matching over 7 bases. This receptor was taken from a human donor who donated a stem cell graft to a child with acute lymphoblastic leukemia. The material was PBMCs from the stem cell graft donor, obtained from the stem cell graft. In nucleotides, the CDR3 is TGCAGTGCTACCCCAGGCCAACAGGGGCACGGAAACACCATATATTTT. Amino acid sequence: CSATPGQQGHGNTIYF.